Below, 4 T cell receptor beta chains from the same sample are listed, as sequenced in a study of blood T cells in healthy people across ages. Then a second PCR, running roughly 6 to 12 cycles, was carried out with a sample-barcoded 5' primer and a J-beta primer mix. TCRdb used MiXCR to reprocess the 5' RACE reads, holding one entry per CDR3 protein. This sample carries about 640,000 distinct CDR3 sequences, around three fifths of them seen once, and the ten largest clones take roughly 34%. Material for sequencing was blood. The receptors were sampled from a man aged 55 to 70 in good health.

The chain carries TRBV28 and TRBJ2-4, with D perhaps matching TRBD2 (5 bases). The CDR3 sequence is 12 residues long. Per germline, CDR1 MDHEN and CDR2 SYDVKM. Trimming took off 6 bases at V and 9 bases at J, with 12 bases between the two ends. The CDR3 nucleotides read TGTGCCAGCAGCCTCCCGGCGGGCATTCAGTACTTC. It is translated as CASSLPAGIQYF.

V is TRBV7-9 and J is TRBJ2-3, with 9 bases lining up with TRBD2. Germline trimming cut 4 bases from V and 3 bases from J; bases unmatched to any gene: 11. Per the germline V gene, CDR1 is SEHNR and CDR2 is FQNEAQ (reference sequence). The CDR3 is 17 residues long. CDR3 nucleotide sequence: TGTGCCAGCAGCTCCTATTATAGCGGGAGAAGGACAGATACGCAGTATTTT. This gives the protein CASSSYYSGRRTDTQYF.

The V gene is TRBV6-5, the J gene TRBJ2-5; 11 bases match TRBD2. Germline-derived CDR1 and CDR2 are MNHEY and SVGAGI. The CDR3 sequence is 13 residues long. The trim removed 5 bases at V and 7 bases at J, leaving 3 bases unmatched. In DNA, the CDR3 is TGTGCCAGCAGTACCGGACTAGCGGGGACCCAGTACTTC. As protein: CASSTGLAGTQYF.

The chain recombines TRBV21-1 with TRBJ2-1; the DNA was not compared with TRBD2, the D call given in the table. TRBV21-1 constitutes a pseudogene. The CDR3 is 18 residues long. The CDR3 coding sequence is TGTGCCAGCAGCAAATTGCAGGGCGGGGAGGTCTCCAACAATGAGCAGTTCTTC. Amino acid sequence: CASSKLQGGEVSNNEQFF.